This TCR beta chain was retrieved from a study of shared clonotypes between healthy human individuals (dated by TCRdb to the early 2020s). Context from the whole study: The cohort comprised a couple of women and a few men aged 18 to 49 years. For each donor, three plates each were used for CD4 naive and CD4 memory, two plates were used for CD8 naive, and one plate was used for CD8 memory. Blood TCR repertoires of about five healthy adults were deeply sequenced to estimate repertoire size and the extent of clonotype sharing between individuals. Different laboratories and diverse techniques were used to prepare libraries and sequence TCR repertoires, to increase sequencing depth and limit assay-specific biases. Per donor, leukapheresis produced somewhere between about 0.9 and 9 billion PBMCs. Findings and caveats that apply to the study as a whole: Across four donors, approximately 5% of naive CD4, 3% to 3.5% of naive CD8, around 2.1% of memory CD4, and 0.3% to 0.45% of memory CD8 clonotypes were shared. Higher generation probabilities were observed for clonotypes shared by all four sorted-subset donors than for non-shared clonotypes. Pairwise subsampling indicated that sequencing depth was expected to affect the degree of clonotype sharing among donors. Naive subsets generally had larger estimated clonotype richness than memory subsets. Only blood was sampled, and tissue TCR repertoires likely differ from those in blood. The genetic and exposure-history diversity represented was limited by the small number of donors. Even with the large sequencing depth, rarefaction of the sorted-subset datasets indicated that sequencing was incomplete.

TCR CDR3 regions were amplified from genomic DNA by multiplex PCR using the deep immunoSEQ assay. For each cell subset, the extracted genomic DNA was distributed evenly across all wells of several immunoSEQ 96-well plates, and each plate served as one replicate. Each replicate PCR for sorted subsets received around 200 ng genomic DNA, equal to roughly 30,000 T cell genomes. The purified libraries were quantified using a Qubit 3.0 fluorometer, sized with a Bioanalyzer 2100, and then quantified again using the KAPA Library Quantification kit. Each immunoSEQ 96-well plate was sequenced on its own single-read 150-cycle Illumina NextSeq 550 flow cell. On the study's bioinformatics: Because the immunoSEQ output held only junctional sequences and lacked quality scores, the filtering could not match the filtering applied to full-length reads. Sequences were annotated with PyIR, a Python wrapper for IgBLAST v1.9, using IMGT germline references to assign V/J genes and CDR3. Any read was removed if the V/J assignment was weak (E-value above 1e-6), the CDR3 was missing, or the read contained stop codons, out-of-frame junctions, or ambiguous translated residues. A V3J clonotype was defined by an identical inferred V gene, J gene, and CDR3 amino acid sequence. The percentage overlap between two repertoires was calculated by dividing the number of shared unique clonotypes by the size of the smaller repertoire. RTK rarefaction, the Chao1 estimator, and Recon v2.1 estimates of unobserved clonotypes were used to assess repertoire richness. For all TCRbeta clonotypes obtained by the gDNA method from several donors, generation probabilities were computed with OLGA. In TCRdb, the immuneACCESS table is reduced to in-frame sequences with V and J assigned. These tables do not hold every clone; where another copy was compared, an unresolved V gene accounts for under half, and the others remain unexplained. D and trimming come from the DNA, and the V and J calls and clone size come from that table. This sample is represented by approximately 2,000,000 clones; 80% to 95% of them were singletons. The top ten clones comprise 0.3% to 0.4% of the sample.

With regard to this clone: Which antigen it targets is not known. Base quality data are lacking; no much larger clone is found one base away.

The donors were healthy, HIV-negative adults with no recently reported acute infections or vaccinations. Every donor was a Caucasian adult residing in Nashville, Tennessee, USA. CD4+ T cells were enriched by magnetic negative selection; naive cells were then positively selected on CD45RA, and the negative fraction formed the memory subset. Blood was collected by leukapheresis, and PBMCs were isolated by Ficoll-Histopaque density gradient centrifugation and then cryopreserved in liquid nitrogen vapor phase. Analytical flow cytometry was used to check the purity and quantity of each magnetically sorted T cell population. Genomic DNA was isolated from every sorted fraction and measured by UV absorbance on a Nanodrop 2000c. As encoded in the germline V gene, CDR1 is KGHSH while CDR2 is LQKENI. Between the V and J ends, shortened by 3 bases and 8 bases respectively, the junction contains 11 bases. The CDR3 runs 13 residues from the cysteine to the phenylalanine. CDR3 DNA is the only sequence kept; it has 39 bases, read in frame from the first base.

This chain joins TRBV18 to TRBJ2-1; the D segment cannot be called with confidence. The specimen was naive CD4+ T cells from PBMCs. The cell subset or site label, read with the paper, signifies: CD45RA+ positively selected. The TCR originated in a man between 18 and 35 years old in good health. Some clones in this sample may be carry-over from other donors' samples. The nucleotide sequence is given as TGTGCCAGCTCACCTGCCAGCTCGCATGAGCAGTTCTTC. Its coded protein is CASSPASSHEQFF. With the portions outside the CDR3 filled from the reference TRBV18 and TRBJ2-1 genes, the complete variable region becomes NAGVMQNPRHLVRRRGQEARLRCSPMKGHSHVYWYRQLPEEGLKFMVYLQKENIIDESGMPKERFSAEFPKEGPSILRIQQVVRGDSAAYFCASSPASSHEQFFGPGTRLTVL.